Presented here are 24 T cell receptor beta chains from one specimen sequenced in a study of T cell responses to AZD1222 COVID-19 vaccine (TCRdb year 2021). The library came from the immunoSEQ multiplex PCR assay. Sourced from immuneACCESS, this table was stored by TCRdb with only in-frame sequences that have V and J called. A share of the clones is absent; for the studies checked, an unresolved V gene accounts for under half, and the remainder has no known explanation. Present in this sample are about 120,000 clones, about 87% of which were seen just once. The ten largest clones represent roughly 15% of the sample. Taken with the paper, the label for time point translates to: about 28 days (+/-7) after the second vaccine dose. Sequencing used peripheral blood, obtained 28 days after the second AZD1222 dose. The receptors derive from an adult who received the AZD1222 COVID-19 vaccine.

The genes are TRBV10-3 and TRBJ2-5; 11 positions agree with TRBD1. Germline CDR1 ENHRY, CDR2 SYGVKD. There are 15 residues in the CDR3. With 5 bases clipped from V and 3 bases from J, the junction kept 5 bases outside the gene matches. The CDR3: CAISPDRGREETQYF. As DNA, the CDR3 is TGTGCCATCAGTCCGGACAGGGGGCGAGAAGAGACCCAGTACTTC.

This clone turned up a few times. CDR3: CASSFLSEKLFF. The CDR3 bases are TGTGCCAGCAGTTTTCTCTCAGAAAAACTGTTTTTT. The rearrangement joins TRBV28 to TRBJ1-4; unclear D gene. V shed 3 bases and J shed 8 bases, with 7 bases lying between them. The CDR3 extends over 12 amino acids. The germline CDR1 and CDR2 sequences are MDHEN and SYDVKM.

J is TRBJ1-2 and V is TRBV7-9, with D maybe TRBD1 (5 bases). The CDR3 totals 16 residues. Per the germline V gene, CDR1 is SEHNR and CDR2 is FQNEAQ (reference sequence). V was shortened by 5 bases and J by 6 bases, with 22 bases between the two germline ends. The chain's CDR3 is CASSQLGRVVNDGYTF. CDR3 coding DNA: TGTGCCAGCAGCCAACTAGGCAGGGTCGTGAATGATGGCTACACCTTC.

This clone occurred once. The rearrangement joins TRBV5-1 to TRBJ2-1, with 7 bases identical to TRBD1. In germline, CDR1 is SGHRS, CDR2 YFSETQ. Trimming removed 2 bases from V and 5 bases from J; junction bases left unmatched: 7. This CDR3 region has 15 residues. This CDR3 is CASSFTGVPNNEQFF. Here the CDR3 DNA reads TGCGCCAGCAGCTTCACAGGGGTTCCGAACAATGAGCAGTTCTTC.

The V call is TRBV3-1 (or the pseudogene TRBV3-2), the J call TRBJ2-3, with D tentatively TRBD1 (6 bases). Trimming removed 3 bases from V and 3 bases from J, with 10 bases in between. This CDR3 is built from 14 residues. Germline values: CDR1 LGHDT, CDR2 YNNKEL (reference sequence). The CDR3 spells CASSQGAGTDTQYF. DNA of the CDR3: TGTGCCAGCAGCCAGGGGGCGGGTACAGATACGCAGTATTTT.

This clone was found once. Other DNA variants within this sample encode the same CDR3. The genes are TRBV27 and TRBJ1-5; D perhaps matches TRBD1 (6 bases). V was cut by 5 bases and J by 2 bases, with 13 bases left in between. Germline V lookup: CDR1 MNHEY, CDR2 SMNVEV (reference sequence). The CDR3 runs 15 residues. CDR3 bases: TGTGCCAGCAGTCTGGGAGGGGGAGGCAATCAGCCCCAGCATTTT. Amino acids: CASSLGGGGNQPQHF.

The table lists this clone with a count of one. The genes are TRBV28 and TRBJ2-7; D may be TRBD2 (5 bases). Between the trimmed V and J ends, which lost 5 bases and 7 bases, there was a span of 15 bases. The CDR3 spans 13 residues. CDR1 is MDHEN, CDR2 SYDVKM, per germline. CDR3 nucleotides: TGTGCCAGCAGTGTGGACGCCTCGGGAGAGCAGTACTTC. Translating gives CASSVDASGEQYF.

The chain employs TRBV2 and TRBJ2-3; TRBD2 aligns across 10 bases. Losses at the gene ends were 6 bases for V and 2 bases for J; bases not matched to a gene: 2. The germline gives CDR1 SNHLY, CDR2 FYNNEI. This CDR3 has 14 residues. This chain's CDR3 is CASRLAGTTDTQYF. The CDR3 nucleotides are TGTGCCAGCAGACTAGCGGGGACCACAGATACGCAGTATTTT.

The chain links TRBV25-1 to TRBJ1-1, with 7 positions matching TRBD1. This CDR3 spans 13 amino acids. V shed 6 bases and J 7 bases; nucleotides not matched to a gene: 8. Germline V gene data show CDR1 as MGHDK and CDR2 as SYGVNS. CDR3 region: CASSPGTADEAFF. DNA for the CDR3: TGTGCCAGCAGCCCCGGGACAGCGGATGAAGCTTTCTTT.

This clone has only a few counts. This sequence joins TRBV5-5 and TRBJ1-1, with a possible D match to TRBD1 (5 bases). The CDR3 has 15 amino acids. Germline CDR1 is SGHKS and CDR2 is YYEKEE (reference sequence). The V end lost 0 bases, the J end lost 3 bases, and 12 bases lay between the germline ends. CDR3 region: CASSLETGGYTEAFF. DNA for the CDR3: TGTGCCAGCAGCTTGGAAACAGGCGGGTACACTGAAGCTTTCTTT. Variable domain in full (rest from reference TRBV5-5 and TRBJ1-1): DAGVTQSPTHLIKTRGQQVTLRCSPISGHKSVSWYQQVLGQGPQFIFQYYEKEERGRGNFPDRFSARQFPNYSSELNVNALLLGDSALYLCASSLETGGYTEAFFGQGTRLTVV.

On this clone itself: Other DNA sequences from this sample encode an identical CDR3 as well. The V gene is TRBV2, the J gene TRBJ1-2; perhaps TRBD1 as D (5 bases). Germline lookup yields CDR1 SNHLY and CDR2 FYNNEI. The CDR3 runs 13 residues. Trimming took off 2 bases at V and 5 bases at J, with 9 bases between the two ends. DNA for the CDR3: TGTGCCAGCAGTGAACTAGGGACTTATGGCTACACCTTC. Protein sequence: CASSELGTYGYTF.

CDR3 protein: CASSPRDRGQSPLHF. The CDR3 DNA is TGTGCCAGCAGCCCCAGGGACAGGGGTCAATCACCCCTCCACTTT. The chain couples TRBV7-9 to TRBJ1-6; 10 nucleotides match TRBD1. Trimming took 5 bases from V and 10 from J; bases not matched to a gene: 8. Germline values: CDR1 SEHNR, CDR2 FQNEAQ (reference sequence). The CDR3 is made up of 15 amino acids.

The chain employs TRBV18 and TRBJ2-2; no clear D. The CDR3 contains 14 residues. The V end was cut by 2 bases, the J end by 2 bases, with 6 bases between. In germline, CDR1 is KGHSH, CDR2 LQKENI. Here the CDR3 reads CASSPSENTGELFF. In DNA form, the CDR3 reads TGTGCCAGCTCACCATCGGAAAACACCGGGGAGCTGTTTTTT.

This rearrangement joins TRBV6-5 to TRBJ1-3; D is unresolved. V lost 5 bases to trimming and J lost 0 bases, with 11 bases between them. This CDR3 spans 15 amino acids. CDR1 and CDR2 (germline): MNHEY, SVGAGI. CDR3 bases: TGTGCCAGCAGTAACCACGGAGCCTCTGGAAACACCATATATTTT. This encodes CASSNHGASGNTIYF.

The rearrangement uses TRBV3-1 (or the pseudogene TRBV3-2) and TRBJ2-5, with D possibly called TRBD1 or TRBD2 (5 bases each). Looked up from germline, CDR1 is LGHDT and CDR2 is YNNKEL (reference sequence). Deletions cut 0 bases from V and 3 bases from J, with 11 bases between. The CDR3 is 15 amino acids. This CDR3 reads CASSQESGGKETQYF. CDR3 sequence (DNA): TGTGCCAGCAGCCAAGAATCTGGGGGTAAAGAGACCCAGTACTTC.

CDR3 sequence (DNA): TGTGCCAGCAGCGTACGAGCGGGTCGCGAGACCCAGTACTTC. Its protein product is CASSVRAGRETQYF. This rearrangement joins TRBV9 to TRBJ2-5; D might be TRBD2 (6 bases). The length of the CDR3 is 14 residues. Germline V gene sequence: CDR1 SGDLS, CDR2 YYNGEE. Trimming took off 1 base at V and 5 bases at J, with 12 bases between the two ends.

V usage is TRBV28 and J usage is TRBJ2-7; possibly TRBD1 for D (6 bases). V lost 7 bases to trimming and J lost 3 bases, with 19 bases between them. Per germline, CDR1 MDHEN and CDR2 SYDVKM. This CDR3 region has 15 residues. CDR3 DNA sequence: TGTGCCAGCACCCGTGCCGGGACACTAAGCTACGAGCAGTACTTC. Residues: CASTRAGTLSYEQYF.

The genes are TRBV6-5 and TRBJ2-7; the match to TRBD1 covers 7 bases. After removal of 6 bases from V and 3 bases from J, the junction contained 2 bases not matched to a gene. The CDR3 has 12 residues. Germline V gene data show CDR1 as MNHEY and CDR2 as SVGAGI. CDR3 region: CASSRTGYEQYF. CDR3 sequence (DNA): TGTGCCAGCAGCCGGACAGGCTACGAGCAGTACTTC.

The chain employs TRBV7-8 and TRBJ2-5; unclear D gene. Germline loops: CDR1 SGHVS, CDR2 FQNEAQ. Trimming took 2 bases from V and 5 from J, leaving 12 bases between them. The CDR3 loop spans 14 amino acids. This CDR3 is CASSLSRRWETQYF. DNA of the CDR3: TGTGCCAGCAGCTTATCCCGCCGCTGGGAGACCCAGTACTTC.

V and J are TRBV9 and TRBJ2-1; D might be TRBD1 (6 bases). Trimming took 0 bases from V and 7 from J, leaving 11 bases between them. In germline, CDR1 is SGDLS, CDR2 YYNGEE. The CDR3 has 14 residues. The chain's CDR3 is CASSVDRVGNEQFF. The CDR3 DNA reads TGTGCCAGCAGCGTAGACAGGGTTGGGAATGAGCAGTTCTTC.

The chain combines TRBV3-1 (or the pseudogene TRBV3-2) with TRBJ1-1, with D tentatively TRBD1 (6 bases). CDR3 length: 17 residues. The ends were cut back, 4 bases at V and 4 bases at J, with 22 bases in the middle. Germline assignment: CDR1 LGHDT and CDR2 YNNKEL (reference sequence). This chain's CDR3 is CASSPQGEGEGVTEAFF. In DNA, the CDR3 is TGTGCCAGCAGCCCCCAAGGTGAGGGGGAAGGGGTCACTGAAGCTTTCTTT.

V is TRBV29-1 and J is TRBJ2-1, with D uncertain. The germline V gene encodes CDR1 SQVTM and CDR2 ANQGSEA. V shed 2 bases and J shed 8 bases, with 10 bases lying between them. The CDR3 spans 12 residues. The CDR3 sequence: CSVEWPTDEQFF. CDR3 DNA sequence: TGCAGCGTTGAATGGCCAACGGATGAGCAGTTCTTC.

This chain joins TRBV7-3 and TRBJ1-6; 9 bases align to TRBD1. CDR1 is SGHTA, CDR2 FQGTGA, per germline. The ends lost 5 bases at V and 9 bases at J; junction bases unmatched: 5. CDR3 length: 14 residues. CDR3 residues: CASSLGQGSSPLHF. CDR3 bases: TGTGCCAGCAGCCTTGGACAGGGGTCTTCACCCCTCCACTTT.

The rearrangement links TRBV6-5 to TRBJ1-1, with TRBD1 as a possible D gene (5 bases). The CDR3 sequence is 14 residues long. The V and J ends lost 7 bases and 1 base respectively, with 13 bases between them. Germline V lookup: CDR1 MNHEY, CDR2 SVGAGI. The CDR3 loop is CASTADNRNTEAFF. DNA for the CDR3: TGTGCCAGCACCGCGGACAACCGGAACACTGAAGCTTTCTTT.